The sequence of this TCR beta chain was determined in a study of T cell responses to AZD1222 COVID-19 vaccine. Germline V gives CDR1 KGHDR, CDR2 SFDVKD. The CDR3 has 13 amino acids. V lost 8 bases, J lost 1 base, and 10 bases lay in between. The table came from immunoSEQ multiplex PCR; TCRdb's copy has only in-frame clones and leaves some out. The sample consists of 100,000 to 150,000 clones, about 89% of them appearing once. Study conclusions and caveats: Repertoire collection took place solely once the T cell response had peaked. Rises in breadth and depth of Spike-specific TCRs came after two AZD1222 doses.

In the case of this clone: Its antigen is undetermined.

Sequenced here: peripheral blood, sampled on day 0 of MenACWY control vaccination. This TCR derives from an adult in good health. The V call is TRBV24-1, the J call TRBJ1-1; possible D gene TRBD1, 5 bases. In DNA form, the CDR3 reads TGTGCCACCATAGGGGACTCGAACACTGAAGCTTTCTTT. It codes for CATIGDSNTEAFF.